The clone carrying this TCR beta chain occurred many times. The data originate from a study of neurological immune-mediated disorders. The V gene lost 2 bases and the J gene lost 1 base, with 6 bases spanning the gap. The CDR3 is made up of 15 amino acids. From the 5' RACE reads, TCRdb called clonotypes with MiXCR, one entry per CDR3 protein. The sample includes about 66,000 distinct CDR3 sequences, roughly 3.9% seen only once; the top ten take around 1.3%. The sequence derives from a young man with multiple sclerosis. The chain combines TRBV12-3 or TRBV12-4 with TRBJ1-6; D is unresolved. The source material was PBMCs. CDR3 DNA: TGTGCCAGCAGTTTATTACTGTCCTATAATTCACCCCTCCACTTT. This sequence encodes CASSLLLSYNSPLHF.